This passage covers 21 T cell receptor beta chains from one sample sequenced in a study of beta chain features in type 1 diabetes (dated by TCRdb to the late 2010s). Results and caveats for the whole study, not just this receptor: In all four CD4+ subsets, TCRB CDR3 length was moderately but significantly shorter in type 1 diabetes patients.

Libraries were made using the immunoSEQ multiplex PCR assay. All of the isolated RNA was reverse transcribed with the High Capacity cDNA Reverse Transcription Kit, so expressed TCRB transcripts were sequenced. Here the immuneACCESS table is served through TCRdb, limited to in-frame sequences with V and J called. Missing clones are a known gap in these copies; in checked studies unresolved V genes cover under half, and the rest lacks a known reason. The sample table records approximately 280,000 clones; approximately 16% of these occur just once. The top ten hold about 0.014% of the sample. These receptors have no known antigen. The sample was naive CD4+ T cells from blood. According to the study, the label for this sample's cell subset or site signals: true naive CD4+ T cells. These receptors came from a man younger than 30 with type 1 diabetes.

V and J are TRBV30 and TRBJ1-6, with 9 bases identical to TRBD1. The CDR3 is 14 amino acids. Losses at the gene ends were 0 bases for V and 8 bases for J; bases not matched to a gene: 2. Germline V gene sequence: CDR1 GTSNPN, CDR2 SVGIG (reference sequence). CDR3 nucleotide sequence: TGTGCCTGGAGTGTTAGGGACAGGGATTCACCCCTCCACTTT. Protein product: CAWSVRDRDSPLHF.

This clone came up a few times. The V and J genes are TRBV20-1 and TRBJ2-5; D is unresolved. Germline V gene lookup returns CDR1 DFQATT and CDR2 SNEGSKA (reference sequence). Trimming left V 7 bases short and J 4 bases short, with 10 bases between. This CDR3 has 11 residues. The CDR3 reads CSGASGETQYF. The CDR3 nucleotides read TGCAGTGGGGCAAGTGGAGAGACCCAGTACTTC.

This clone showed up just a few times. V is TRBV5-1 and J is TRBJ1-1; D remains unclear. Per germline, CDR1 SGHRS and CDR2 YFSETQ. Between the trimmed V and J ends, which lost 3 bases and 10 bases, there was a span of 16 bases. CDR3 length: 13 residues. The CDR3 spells CASSSRRREVAFF. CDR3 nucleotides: TGCGCCAGCAGCTCCCGCCGGAGGGAGGTAGCTTTCTTT.

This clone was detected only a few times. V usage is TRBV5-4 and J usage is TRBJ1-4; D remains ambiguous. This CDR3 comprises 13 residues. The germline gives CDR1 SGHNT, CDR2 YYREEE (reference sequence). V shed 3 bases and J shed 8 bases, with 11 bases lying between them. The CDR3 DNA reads TGTGCCAGCAGCTCCCGACACGAGGAAAAACTGTTTTTT. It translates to CASSSRHEEKLFF. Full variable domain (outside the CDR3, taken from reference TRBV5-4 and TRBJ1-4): ETGVTQSPTHLIKTRGQQVTLRCSSQSGHNTVSWYQQALGQGPQFIFQYYREEENGRGNFPPRFSGLQFPNYSSELNVNALELDDSALYLCASSSRHEEKLFFGSGTQLSVL.

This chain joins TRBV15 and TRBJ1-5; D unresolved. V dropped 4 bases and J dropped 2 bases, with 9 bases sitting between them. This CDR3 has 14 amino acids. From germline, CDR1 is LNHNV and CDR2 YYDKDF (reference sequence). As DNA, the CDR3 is TGTGCCACCAGCACGACTACTGGCAATCAGCCCCAGCATTTT. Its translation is CATSTTTGNQPQHF.

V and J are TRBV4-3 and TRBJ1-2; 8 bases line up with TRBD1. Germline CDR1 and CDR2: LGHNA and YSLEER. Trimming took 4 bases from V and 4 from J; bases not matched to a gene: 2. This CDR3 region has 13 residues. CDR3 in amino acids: CASSLDRGYGYTF. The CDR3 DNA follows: TGCGCCAGCAGCCTCGACAGGGGCTATGGCTACACCTTC.

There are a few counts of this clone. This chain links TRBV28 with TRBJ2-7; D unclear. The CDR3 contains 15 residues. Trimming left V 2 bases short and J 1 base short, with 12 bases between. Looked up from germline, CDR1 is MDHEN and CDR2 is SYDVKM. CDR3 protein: CASSLGPGDSYEQYF. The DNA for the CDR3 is TGTGCCAGCAGTTTAGGTCCAGGCGATTCCTACGAGCAGTACTTC.

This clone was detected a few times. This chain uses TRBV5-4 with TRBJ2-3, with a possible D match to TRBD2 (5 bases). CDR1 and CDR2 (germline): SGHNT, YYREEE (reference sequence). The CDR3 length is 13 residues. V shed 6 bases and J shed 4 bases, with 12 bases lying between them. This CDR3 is CASTGVSPDTQYF. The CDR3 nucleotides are TGTGCCAGCACCGGGGTTAGCCCAGATACGCAGTATTTT.

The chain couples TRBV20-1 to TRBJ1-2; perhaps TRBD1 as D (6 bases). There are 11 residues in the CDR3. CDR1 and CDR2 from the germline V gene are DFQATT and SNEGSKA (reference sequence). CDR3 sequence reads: CSGNRVGGYTF. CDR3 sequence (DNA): TGCAGCGGAAACAGGGTGGGTGGCTACACCTTC.

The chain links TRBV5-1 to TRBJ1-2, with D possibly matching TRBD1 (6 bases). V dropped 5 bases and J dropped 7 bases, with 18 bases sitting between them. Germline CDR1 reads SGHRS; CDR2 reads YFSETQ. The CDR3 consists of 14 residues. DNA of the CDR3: TGCGCCAGCAGGTCACCGGGACACCACCCTGGCTACACCTTC. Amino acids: CASRSPGHHPGYTF.

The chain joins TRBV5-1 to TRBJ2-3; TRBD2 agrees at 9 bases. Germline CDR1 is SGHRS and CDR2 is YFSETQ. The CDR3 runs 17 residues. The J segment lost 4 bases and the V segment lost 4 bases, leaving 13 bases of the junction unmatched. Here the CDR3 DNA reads TGCGCCAGCAGCAAAGGCGGCGCTAGCGGGACGGCAGATACGCAGTATTTT. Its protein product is CASSKGGASGTADTQYF.

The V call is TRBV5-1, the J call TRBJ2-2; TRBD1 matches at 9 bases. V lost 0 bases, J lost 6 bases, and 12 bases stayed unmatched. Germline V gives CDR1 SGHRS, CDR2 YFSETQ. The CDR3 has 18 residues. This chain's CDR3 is CASSLAARGQGPAGELFF. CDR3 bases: TGCGCCAGCAGCTTGGCCGCACGGGGACAGGGCCCGGCCGGGGAGCTGTTTTTT.

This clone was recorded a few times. The CDR3 loop reads CSVPGTGYGYTF. For the CDR3, the DNA is TGCAGCGTCCCCGGCACGGGCTATGGCTACACCTTC. The gene calls are TRBV29-1 and TRBJ1-2; D ambiguous. The CDR3 consists of 12 residues. Trimming removed 6 bases at V and 4 bases at J, with 12 bases between. CDR1 and CDR2 (germline): SQVTM, ANQGSEA. The full variable domain, with the rest looked up from reference TRBV29-1 and TRBJ1-2, is SAVISQKPSRDICQRGTSLTIQCQVDSQVTMMFWYRQQPGQSLTLIATANQGSEATYESGFVIDKFPISRPNLTFSTLTVSNMSPEDSSIYLCSVPGTGYGYTFGSGTRLTVV.

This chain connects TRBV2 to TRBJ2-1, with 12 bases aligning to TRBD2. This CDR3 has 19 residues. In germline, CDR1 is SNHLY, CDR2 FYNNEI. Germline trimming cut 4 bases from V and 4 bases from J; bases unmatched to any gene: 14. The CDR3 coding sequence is TGTGCCAGCAGTGTGGCTAGCGGGGGGGCCTTAGGAAAATACAATGAGCAGTTCTTC. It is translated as CASSVASGGALGKYNEQFF.

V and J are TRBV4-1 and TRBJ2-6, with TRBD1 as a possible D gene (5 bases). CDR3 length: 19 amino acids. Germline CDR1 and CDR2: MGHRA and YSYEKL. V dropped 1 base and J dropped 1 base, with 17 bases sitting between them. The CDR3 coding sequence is TGCGCCAGCAGCCAAGGGGTAGGGCAGGGAAGATCTGGGGCCAACGTCCTGACTTTC. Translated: CASSQGVGQGRSGANVLTF.

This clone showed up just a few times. In nucleotides, the CDR3 is TGTGCCAGCTCACCAACGGGGATGGATGGCTACACCTTC. Amino acids: CASSPTGMDGYTF. The chain recombines TRBV18 with TRBJ1-2; D is unresolved. This CDR3 contains 13 residues. CDR1 is KGHSH and CDR2 is LQKENI in the germline V gene. The germline V and J ends were trimmed by 2 bases and 6 bases, with 10 bases remaining between them.

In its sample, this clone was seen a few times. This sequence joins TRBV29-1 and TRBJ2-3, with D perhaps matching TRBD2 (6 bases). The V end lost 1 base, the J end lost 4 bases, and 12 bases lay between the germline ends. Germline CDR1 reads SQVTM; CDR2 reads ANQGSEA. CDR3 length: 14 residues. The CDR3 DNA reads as TGCAGCGTTGAAGGGGGAGGTGGTGCAGATACGCAGTATTTT. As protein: CSVEGGGGADTQYF.

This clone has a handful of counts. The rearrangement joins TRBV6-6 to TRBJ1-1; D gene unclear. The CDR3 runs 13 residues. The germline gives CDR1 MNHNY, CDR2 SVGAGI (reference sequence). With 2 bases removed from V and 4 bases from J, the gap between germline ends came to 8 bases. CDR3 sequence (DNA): TGTGCCAGCAGTTACGAAGGGAGCACTGAAGCTTTCTTT. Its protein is CASSYEGSTEAFF.

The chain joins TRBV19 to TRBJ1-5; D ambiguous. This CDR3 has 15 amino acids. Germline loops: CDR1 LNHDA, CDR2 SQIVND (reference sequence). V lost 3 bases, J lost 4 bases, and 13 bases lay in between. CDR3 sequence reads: CASSIGVGENQPQHF. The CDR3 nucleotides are TGTGCCAGTAGTATCGGCGTAGGAGAAAATCAGCCCCAGCATTTT.

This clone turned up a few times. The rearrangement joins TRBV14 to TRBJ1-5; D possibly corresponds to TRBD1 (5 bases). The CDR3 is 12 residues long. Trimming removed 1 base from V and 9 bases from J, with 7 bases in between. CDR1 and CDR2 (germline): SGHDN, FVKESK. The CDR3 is CASSQGRGPQHF. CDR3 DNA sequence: TGTGCCAGCAGCCAAGGTAGGGGGCCCCAGCATTTT.

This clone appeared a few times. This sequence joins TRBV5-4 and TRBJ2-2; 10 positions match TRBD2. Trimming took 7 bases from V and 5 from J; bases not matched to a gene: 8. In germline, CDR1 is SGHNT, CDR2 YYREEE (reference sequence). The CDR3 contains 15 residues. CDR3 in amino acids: CASLGVAGGTGELFF. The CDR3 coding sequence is TGTGCCAGCCTGGGGGTAGCGGGAGGAACCGGGGAGCTGTTTTTT.